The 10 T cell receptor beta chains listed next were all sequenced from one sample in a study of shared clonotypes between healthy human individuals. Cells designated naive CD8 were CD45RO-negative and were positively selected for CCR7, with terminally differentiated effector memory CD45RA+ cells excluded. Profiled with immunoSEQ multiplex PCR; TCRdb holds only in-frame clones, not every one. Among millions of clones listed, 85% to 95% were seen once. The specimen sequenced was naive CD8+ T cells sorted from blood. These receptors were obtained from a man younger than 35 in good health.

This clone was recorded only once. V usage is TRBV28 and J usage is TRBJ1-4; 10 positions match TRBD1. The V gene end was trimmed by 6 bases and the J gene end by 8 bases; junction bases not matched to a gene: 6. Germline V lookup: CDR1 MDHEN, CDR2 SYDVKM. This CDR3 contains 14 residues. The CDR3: CASSPLTGGEKLFF. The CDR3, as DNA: TGTGCCAGCAGCCCATTGACAGGGGGCGAAAAACTGTTTTTT.

The CDR3 sequence: CASSQGLAGPTDTQYF. The CDR3 DNA is TGTGCCAGCAGCCAAGGACTAGCGGGGCCCACAGATACGCAGTATTTT. This chain links TRBV4-2 with TRBJ2-3; 11 bases map to TRBD2. The length of the CDR3 is 16 residues. With V trimmed by 1 base and J by 2 bases, 2 bases remained unmatched. CDR1 and CDR2 from the germline V gene are LGHNA and YNFKEQ.

The DNA of the CDR3 is TGTGCCAGCAGTTTATTCGGGGAGGAAGGGGAGCTGTTTTTT. It codes for CASSLFGEEGELFF. V is TRBV27 and J is TRBJ2-2; perhaps TRBD2 as D (6 bases). Trimming cost V 1 base and J 8 bases, with 11 bases left between them. The CDR3 is 14 amino acids. Looked up from germline, CDR1 is MNHEY and CDR2 is SMNVEV (reference sequence).

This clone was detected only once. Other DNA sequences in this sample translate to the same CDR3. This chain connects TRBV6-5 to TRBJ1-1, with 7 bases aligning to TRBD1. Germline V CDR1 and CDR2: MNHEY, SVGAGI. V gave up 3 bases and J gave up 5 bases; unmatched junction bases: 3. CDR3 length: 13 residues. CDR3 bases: TGTGCCAGCAGTTATTCAGGGGGGACTGAAGCTTTCTTT. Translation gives CASSYSGGTEAFF.

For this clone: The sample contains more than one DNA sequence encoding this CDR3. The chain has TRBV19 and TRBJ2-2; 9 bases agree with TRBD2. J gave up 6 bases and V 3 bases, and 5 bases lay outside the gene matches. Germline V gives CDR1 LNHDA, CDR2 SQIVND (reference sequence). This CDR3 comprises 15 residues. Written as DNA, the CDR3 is TGTGCCAGTAGTATTCTCTTAGCGGGAGCCGGGGAGCTGTTTTTT. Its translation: CASSILLAGAGELFF.

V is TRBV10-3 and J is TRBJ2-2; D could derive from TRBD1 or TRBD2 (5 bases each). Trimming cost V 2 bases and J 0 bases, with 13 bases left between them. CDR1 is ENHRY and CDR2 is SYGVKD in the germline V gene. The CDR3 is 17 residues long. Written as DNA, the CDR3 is TGTGCCATCAGTGAGGACGGGGACCGATCGAACACCGGGGAGCTGTTTTTT. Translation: CAISEDGDRSNTGELFF.

The CDR3 DNA reads TGTGCCAGCAGCGGGGGACTAGATCTCTCCTACAATGAGCAGTTCTTC. Translation: CASSGGLDLSYNEQFF. The genes are TRBV5-6 and TRBJ2-1; 8 positions agree with TRBD2. The CDR3 has 16 amino acids. From germline, CDR1 is SGHDT and CDR2 YYEEEE. The V gene end was trimmed by 4 bases and the J gene end by 0 bases; junction bases not matched to a gene: 6.

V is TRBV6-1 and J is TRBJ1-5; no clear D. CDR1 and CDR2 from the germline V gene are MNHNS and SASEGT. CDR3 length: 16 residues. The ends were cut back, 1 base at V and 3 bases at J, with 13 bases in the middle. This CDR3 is CASSEGKGGPNQPQHF. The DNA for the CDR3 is TGTGCCAGCAGTGAAGGGAAGGGAGGGCCCAATCAGCCCCAGCATTTT.

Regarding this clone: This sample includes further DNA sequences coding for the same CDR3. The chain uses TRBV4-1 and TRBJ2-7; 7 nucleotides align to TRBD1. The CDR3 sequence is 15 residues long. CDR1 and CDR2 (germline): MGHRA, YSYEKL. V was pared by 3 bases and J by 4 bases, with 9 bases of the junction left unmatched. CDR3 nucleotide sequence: TGCGCCAGCAGCCAGCCCGGGACAGCACGATACGAGCAGTACTTC. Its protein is CASSQPGTARYEQYF.

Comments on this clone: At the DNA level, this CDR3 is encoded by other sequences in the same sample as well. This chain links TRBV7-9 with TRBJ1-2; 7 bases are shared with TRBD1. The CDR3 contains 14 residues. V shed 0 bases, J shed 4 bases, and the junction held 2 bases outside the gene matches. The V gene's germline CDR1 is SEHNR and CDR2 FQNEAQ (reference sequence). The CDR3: CASSLAGTVYGYTF. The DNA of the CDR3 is TGTGCCAGCAGCTTAGCAGGGACAGTCTATGGCTACACCTTC.